This T cell receptor (beta chain) was observed in a study of T cells after yellow fever vaccination. Study-level points and caveats: It was a small share of clonotypes that appeared in both CD4 and CD8 compartments.

MiXCR, applied by TCRdb to the 5' RACE reads, yields one record per CDR3 protein. In the table there are some 560,000 distinct CDR3 sequences, around 21% of which are singletons. This clonotype was found a few times. The antigen is unknown. The CDR3 extends over 16 amino acids. Germline values: CDR1 SGHRS, CDR2 YFSETQ. Trimming removed 4 bases at V and 1 base at J, with 18 bases between. The sequence was collected from a young man who received the YFV17D yellow fever vaccine. The sequenced sample was PBMCs, obtained 15 days after the yellow fever booster vaccination. The V gene is TRBV5-1, the J gene TRBJ2-7, with D perhaps being TRBD1 or TRBD2 (5 bases each). This chain's CDR3 is CASSPSIGTVSYEQYF. CDR3 in DNA: TGCGCCAGCAGCCCCAGCATAGGGACGGTTTCCTACGAGCAGTACTTC.